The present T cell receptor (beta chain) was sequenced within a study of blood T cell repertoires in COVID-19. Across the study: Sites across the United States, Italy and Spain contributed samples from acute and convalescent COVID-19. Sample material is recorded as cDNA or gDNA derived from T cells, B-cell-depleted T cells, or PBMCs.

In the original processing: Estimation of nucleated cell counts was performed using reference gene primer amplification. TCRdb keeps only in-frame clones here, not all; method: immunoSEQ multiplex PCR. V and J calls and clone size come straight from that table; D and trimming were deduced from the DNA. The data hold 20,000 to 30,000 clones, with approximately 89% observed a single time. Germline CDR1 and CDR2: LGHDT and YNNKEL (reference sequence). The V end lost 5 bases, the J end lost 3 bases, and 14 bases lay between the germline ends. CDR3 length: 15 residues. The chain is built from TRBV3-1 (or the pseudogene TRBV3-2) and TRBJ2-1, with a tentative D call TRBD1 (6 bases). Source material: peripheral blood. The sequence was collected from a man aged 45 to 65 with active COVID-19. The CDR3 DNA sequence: TGTGCCAGCAGCATGACGACAGGAAGCTACAATGAGCAGTTCTTC. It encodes CASSMTTGSYNEQFF.